Given below is one TCR beta chain in context. Using unique molecular identifiers, the investigators prepared the TCRbeta library. TCRdb fed the PCR reads into MiXCR, producing one record per CDR3 protein. This table holds some 220,000 distinct CDR3 sequences, around 10% found once. These data originate in a study of T-cell reconstitution after alpha-beta-depleted transplantation in children. The germline CDR1 and CDR2 sequences are WSHSY and SAAADI. Trimming cost V 7 bases and J 7 bases, with 13 bases left between them. CDR3 length equals 12 residues. Sequences were derived from PBMCs from the stem cell graft donor, sampled from the stem cell graft. The TCR was taken from a human donor who donated a stem cell graft to a child with acute lymphoblastic leukemia. J is TRBJ1-2 and V is TRBV10-2; possibly TRBD1 for D (5 bases). Written as DNA, the CDR3 is TGCGCCAGCATGCAGGGAGAGAGTGGCTACACCTTC. It translates to CASMQGESGYTF.